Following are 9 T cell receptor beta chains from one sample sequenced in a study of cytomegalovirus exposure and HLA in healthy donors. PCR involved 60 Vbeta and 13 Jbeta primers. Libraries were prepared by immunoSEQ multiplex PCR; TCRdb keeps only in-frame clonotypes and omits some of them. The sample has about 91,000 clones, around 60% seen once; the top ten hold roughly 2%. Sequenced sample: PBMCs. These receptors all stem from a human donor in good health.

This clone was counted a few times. The CDR3 sequence: CASSLAAGGSGANVLTF. The CDR3 coding sequence is TGTGCCAGCAGCTTAGCGGCAGGGGGTTCTGGGGCCAACGTCCTGACTTTC. This chain uses TRBV7-2 with TRBJ2-6; 7 nucleotides agree with TRBD1. V lost 0 bases, J lost 1 base, and 3 bases stayed unmatched. The CDR3 is 17 residues long. The V gene's germline CDR1 is SGHTA and CDR2 FQGNSA.

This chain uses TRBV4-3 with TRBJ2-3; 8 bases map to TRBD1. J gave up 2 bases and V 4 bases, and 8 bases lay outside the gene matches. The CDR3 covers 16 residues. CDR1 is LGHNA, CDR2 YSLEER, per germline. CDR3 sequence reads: CASSRAGTGVTDTQYF. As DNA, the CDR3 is TGCGCCAGCAGCCGGGCGGGGACAGGCGTCACAGATACGCAGTATTTT.

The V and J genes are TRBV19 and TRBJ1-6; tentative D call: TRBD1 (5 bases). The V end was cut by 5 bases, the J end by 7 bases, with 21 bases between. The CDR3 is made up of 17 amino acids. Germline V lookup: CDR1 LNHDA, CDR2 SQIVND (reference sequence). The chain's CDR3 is CASSSPAGGDPNSPLHF. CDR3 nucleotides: TGTGCCAGTAGTTCCCCGGCCGGGGGGGACCCGAATTCACCCCTCCACTTT.

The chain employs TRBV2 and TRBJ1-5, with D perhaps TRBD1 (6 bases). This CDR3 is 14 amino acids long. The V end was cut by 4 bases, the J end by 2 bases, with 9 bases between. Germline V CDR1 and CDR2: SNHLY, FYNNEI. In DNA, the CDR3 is TGTGCCAGCAGTGGAGGGGGTGGCAATCAGCCCCAGCATTTT. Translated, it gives CASSGGGGNQPQHF.

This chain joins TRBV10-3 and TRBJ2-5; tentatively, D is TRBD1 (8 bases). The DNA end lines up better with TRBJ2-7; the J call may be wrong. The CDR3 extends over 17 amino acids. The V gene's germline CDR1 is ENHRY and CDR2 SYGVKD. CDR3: CAISERDYRQGWYEQYF. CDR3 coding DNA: TGTGCCATCAGTGAGCGGGACTATAGACAGGGGTGGTACGAGCAGTACTTC.

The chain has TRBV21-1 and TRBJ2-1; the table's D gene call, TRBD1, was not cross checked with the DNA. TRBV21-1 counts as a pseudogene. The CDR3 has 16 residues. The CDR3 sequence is CASSHQPGTGPREQFF. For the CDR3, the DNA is TGTGCCAGCAGCCATCAACCCGGGACAGGTCCTCGGGAGCAGTTCTTC.

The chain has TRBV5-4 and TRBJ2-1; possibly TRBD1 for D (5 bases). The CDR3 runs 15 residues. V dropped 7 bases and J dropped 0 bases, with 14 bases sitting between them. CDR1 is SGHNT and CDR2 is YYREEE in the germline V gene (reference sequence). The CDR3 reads CASRLDSYSYNEQFF. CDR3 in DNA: TGTGCCAGCCGCCTAGACAGTTACTCCTACAATGAGCAGTTCTTC.

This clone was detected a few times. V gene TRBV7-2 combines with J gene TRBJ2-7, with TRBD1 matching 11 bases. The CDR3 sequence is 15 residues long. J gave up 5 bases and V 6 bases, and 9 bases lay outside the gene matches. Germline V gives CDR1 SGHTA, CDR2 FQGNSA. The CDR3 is CASRPGQGARNEQYF. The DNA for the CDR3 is TGTGCCAGCAGACCTGGACAGGGGGCTCGGAACGAGCAGTACTTC.

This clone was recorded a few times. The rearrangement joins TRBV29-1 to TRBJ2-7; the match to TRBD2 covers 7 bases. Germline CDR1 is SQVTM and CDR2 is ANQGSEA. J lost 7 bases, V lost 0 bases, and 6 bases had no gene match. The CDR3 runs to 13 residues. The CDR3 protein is CSVEEGEGWEQYF. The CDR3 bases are TGCAGCGTTGAAGAGGGGGAGGGTTGGGAGCAGTACTTC.